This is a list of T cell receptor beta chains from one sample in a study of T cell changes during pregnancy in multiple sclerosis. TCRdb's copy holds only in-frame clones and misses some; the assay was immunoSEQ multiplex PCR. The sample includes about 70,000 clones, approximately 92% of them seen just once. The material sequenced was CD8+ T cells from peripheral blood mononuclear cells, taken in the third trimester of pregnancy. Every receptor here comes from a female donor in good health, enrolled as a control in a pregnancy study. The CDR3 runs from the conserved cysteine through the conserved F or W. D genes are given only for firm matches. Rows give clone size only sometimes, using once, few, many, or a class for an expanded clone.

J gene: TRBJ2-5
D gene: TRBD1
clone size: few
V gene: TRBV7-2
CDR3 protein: CASSLSGTGSPRETQYF
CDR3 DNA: TGTGCCAGCAGCTTATCGGGGACAGGGAGCCCTCGAGAGACCCAGTACTTC

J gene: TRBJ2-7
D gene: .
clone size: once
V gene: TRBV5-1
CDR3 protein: CASSLDPGESYEQYF
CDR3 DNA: TGCGCCAGCAGCTTGGACCCAGGGGAATCCTACGAGCAGTACTTC

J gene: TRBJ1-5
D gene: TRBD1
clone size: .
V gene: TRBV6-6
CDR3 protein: CASGGQGPHQPQHF
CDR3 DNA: TGTGCCAGCGGAGGACAGGGGCCTCATCAGCCCCAGCATTTT

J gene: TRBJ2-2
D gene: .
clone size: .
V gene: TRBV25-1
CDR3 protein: CASSEYGLPTGELFF
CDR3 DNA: TGTGCCAGCAGTGAATATGGGCTACCCACCGGGGAGCTGTTTTTT

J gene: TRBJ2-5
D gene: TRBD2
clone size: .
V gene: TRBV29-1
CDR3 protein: CSVGVPRVSLAGGFGKETQYF
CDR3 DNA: TGCAGCGTTGGGGTCCCACGGGTCTCCCTAGCGGGGGGATTCGGGAAAGAGACCCAGTACTTC

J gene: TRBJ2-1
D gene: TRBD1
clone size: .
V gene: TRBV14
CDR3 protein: CASSLRDRSYNEQFF
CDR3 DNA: TGTGCCAGCAGCCTCCGGGACAGAAGCTACAATGAGCAGTTCTTC

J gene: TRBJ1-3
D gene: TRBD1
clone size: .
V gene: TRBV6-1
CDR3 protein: CASSDRTGTGWIGNTIYF
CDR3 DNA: TGTGCCAGCAGTGACCGCACCGGGACAGGGTGGATCGGAAACACCATATATTTT

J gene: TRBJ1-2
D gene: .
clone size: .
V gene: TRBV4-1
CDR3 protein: CASSHPNSEGDYGYTF
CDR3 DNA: TGCGCCAGCAGCCATCCAAACTCGGAGGGTGACTATGGCTACACCTTC

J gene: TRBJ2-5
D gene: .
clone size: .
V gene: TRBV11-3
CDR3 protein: CASSLELGQKETQYF
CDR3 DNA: TGTGCCAGCAGCTTAGAATTGGGCCAGAAGGAGACCCAGTACTTC

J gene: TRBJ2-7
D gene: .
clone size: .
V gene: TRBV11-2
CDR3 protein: CASSLSRGGYYEQYF
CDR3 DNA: TGTGCCAGCAGCTTATCGAGGGGGGGATACTACGAGCAGTACTTC

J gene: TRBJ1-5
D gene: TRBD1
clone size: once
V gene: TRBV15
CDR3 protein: CATRMTGNNQPQHF
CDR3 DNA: TGTGCCACCAGGATGACAGGGAATAATCAGCCCCAGCATTTT

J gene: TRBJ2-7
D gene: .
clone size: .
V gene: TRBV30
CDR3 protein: CAWAYREGEQYF
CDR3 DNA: TGTGCCTGGGCGTACAGGGAAGGGGAGCAGTACTTC

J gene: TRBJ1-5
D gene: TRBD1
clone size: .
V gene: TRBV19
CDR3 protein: CASSIGRQGNQPQHF
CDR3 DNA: TGTGCCAGTAGTATAGGAAGACAGGGAAATCAGCCCCAGCATTTT

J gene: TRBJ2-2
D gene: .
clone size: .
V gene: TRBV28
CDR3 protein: CASLPTGTTGELFF
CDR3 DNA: TGTGCCAGCTTACCTACAGGGACCACCGGGGAGCTGTTTTTT

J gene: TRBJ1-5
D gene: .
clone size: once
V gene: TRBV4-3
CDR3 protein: CASSQDLRTVNQPQHF
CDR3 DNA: TGCGCCAGCAGCCAAGATCTCCGGACAGTGAATCAGCCCCAGCATTTT

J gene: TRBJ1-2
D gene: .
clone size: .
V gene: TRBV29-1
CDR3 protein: CSVESVRGLDGYTF
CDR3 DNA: TGCAGCGTTGAATCGGTCAGGGGATTAGATGGCTACACCTTC

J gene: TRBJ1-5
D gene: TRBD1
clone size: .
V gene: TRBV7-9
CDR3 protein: CASSEYGTGDSQPQHF
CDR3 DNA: TGTGCCAGCAGCGAGTACGGGACAGGGGATAGCCAGCCCCAGCATTTT

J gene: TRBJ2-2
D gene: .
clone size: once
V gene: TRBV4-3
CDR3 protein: CASSQGYTGLPGELFF
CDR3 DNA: TGCGCCAGCAGCCAAGGGTACACCGGACTACCCGGGGAGCTGTTTTTT

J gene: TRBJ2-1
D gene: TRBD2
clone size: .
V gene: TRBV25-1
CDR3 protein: CATSLAGEVNEQFF
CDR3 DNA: TGTGCCACCTCACTAGCGGGGGAGGTCAATGAGCAGTTCTTC